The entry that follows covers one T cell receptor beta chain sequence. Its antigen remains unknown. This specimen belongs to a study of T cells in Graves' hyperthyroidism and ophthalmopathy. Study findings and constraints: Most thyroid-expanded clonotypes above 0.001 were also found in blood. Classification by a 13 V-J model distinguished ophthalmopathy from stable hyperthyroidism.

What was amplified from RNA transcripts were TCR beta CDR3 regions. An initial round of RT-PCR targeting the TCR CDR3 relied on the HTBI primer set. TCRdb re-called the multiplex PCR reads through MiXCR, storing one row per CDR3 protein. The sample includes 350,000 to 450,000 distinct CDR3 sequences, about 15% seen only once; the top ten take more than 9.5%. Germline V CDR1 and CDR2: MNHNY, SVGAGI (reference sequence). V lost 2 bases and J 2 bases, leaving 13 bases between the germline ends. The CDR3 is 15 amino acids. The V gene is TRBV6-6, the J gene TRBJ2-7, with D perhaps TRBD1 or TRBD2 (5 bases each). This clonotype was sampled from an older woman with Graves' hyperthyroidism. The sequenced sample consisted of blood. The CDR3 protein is CASSYLGTVTYEQYF. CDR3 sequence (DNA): TGTGCCAGCAGTTACCTTGGGACGGTAACCTACGAGCAGTACTTC.